This is a list of T cell receptor beta chains from one sample in a study of tumor-infiltrating lymphocytes in primary liver carcinoma. TCRdb fed the multiplex PCR reads into MiXCR, producing one record per CDR3 protein. This table has fewer than 40,000 distinct CDR3 sequences, around 70% appearing once. Sequencing used liver tumor tissue from sampling region 3. All receptors come from a woman in her twenties or thirties with primary liver carcinoma and hepatitis B virus infection. Each CDR3 is given with its conserved first and last residue. The D gene is left open where the match is weak. The size of a clone is reported for some rows only, either as once, few or many, or as a class for expanded clones.

clone size,D gene,J gene,V gene,CDR3 protein,CDR3 DNA
many,NA,TRBJ2-5,TRBV11-2,CASSLDIGDRKYF,TGTGCCAGCAGCTTAGATATCGGGGACCGCAAATACTTT
NA,NA,TRBJ1-2,TRBV29-1,CSVSGRPYDYIF,TGCAGCGTTTCGGGAAGGCCATATGACTACATCTTC
NA,NA,TRBJ1-3,TRBV10-3,CAICESLSGNTIYF,TGTGCCATCTGTGAGTCACTTTCTGGAAATACCATATATTTT
NA,NA,TRBJ1-3,TRBV11-2,CAKSFGNTIYF,TGTGCCAAGAGCTTCGGAAACACCATATATTTT
NA,NA,TRBJ2-6,TRBV6-6,CASSYGHSGANVLTF,TGTGCCAGCAGTTACGGACACTCTGGGGCCAACGTCCTAACTTTC
few,NA,TRBJ1-3,TRBV6-2/TRBV6-3,CASSHSIGIRNTIYF,TGTGCCAGCAGTCACTCGATCGGGATTAGAAATACCATATATTTT
many,TRBD2,TRBJ2-2,TRBV6-5,CASSRLAGGPVGELFF,TGTGCCAGCAGCAGACTAGCGGGAGGGCCTGTCGGGGAGCTGTTTTTT
once,NA,TRBJ2-7,TRBV11-3,CASSFSPRDDYEQYF,TGTGCCAGCAGCTTCTCCCCTCGGGACGACTACGAGCAGTACTTC
NA,NA,TRBJ2-2,TRBV6-5,CASQGRLTGVVRGELYF,TGTGCCAGCCAGGGTCGGCTAACGGGAGTGGTTCGTGGGGAGCTGTATTTT
NA,TRBD2,TRBJ2-7,TRBV4-3,CTSSQAVTGGHISYDQYF,TGCACCAGCAGCCAAGCTGTGACGGGGGGTCACATAAGCTACGATCAGTACTTC